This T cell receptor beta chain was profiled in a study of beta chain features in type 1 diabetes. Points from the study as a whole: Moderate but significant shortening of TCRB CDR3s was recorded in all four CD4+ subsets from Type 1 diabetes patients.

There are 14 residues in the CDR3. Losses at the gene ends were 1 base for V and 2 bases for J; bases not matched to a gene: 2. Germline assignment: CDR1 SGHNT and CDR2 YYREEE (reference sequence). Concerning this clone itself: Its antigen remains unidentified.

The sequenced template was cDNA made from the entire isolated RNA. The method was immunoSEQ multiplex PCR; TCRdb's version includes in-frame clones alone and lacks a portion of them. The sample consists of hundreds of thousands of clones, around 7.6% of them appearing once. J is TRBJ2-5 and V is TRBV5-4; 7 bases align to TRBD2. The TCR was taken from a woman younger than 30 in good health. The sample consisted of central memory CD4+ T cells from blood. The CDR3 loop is CASSLRGGQETQYF. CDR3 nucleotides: TGTGCCAGCAGCTTGCGGGGAGGGCAAGAGACCCAGTACTTC.